This T cell receptor beta chain was captured in a study of beta chain features in type 1 diabetes. Study-wide results and limits: Researchers report that Type 1 diabetes patients had moderately but significantly shorter TCRB CDR3s across all four CD4+ subsets.

Of the isolated RNA, all was reverse transcribed, and so the sequenced material was expressed TCRB transcripts. Profiled with immunoSEQ multiplex PCR; TCRdb holds only in-frame clones, not every one. The sample includes under 850,000 clones, around 15% of them seen just once. Concerning this clone itself: No antigen is known for it.

Germline values: CDR1 ENHRY, CDR2 SYGVKD. Trimming shortened V by 11 bases and J by 3 bases, and 14 bases separated the two germline ends. The CDR3 covers 12 residues. A heparinised blood draw that averaged about 110 mL was obtained once from each donor. Each population that was sorted was more than 95% pure. The chain joins TRBV10-3 to TRBJ2-7; D remains ambiguous. This receptor was identified in a man younger than 30 with type 1 diabetes. The sample was naive CD4+ T cells from blood. The chain's CDR3 is CAVGLQNYEQYF. DNA for the CDR3: TGTGCCGTAGGGCTTCAGAACTACGAGCAGTACTTC.